One sample yielded the 11 T cell receptor beta chains listed below, sequenced in a study of Ad26.COV2.S vaccination and SARS-CoV-2 variants. TCRdb keeps only in-frame clones here, not all; method: immunoSEQ multiplex PCR. The table has hundreds of thousands of clones, more than 70% seen once. Treatment here: some 20 received Ad26.COV2.S at low or high dose, single or two shots; 5 received placebo; per-sample allocation not given. Sampling took place 63 days after the first vaccine or placebo injection. The sample here was peripheral blood, taken in a trial of Ad26.COV2.S vaccine versus placebo. The origin of the receptors is a person aged 18 to 59 who received the Ad26.COV2.S COVID-19 vaccine or a placebo.

This chain links TRBV9 with TRBJ2-7; 11 positions agree with TRBD1. Germline assignment: CDR1 SGDLS and CDR2 YYNGEE. Trimming cost V 0 bases and J 5 bases; bases outside gene matches: 16. The CDR3 totals 19 residues. CDR3 residues: CASSVEGGQGAIRGNEQYF. The CDR3 DNA reads as TGTGCCAGCAGCGTAGAGGGAGGACAGGGGGCGATTAGAGGGAACGAGCAGTACTTC.

The chain carries TRBV10-3 and TRBJ2-5; 8 nucleotides agree with TRBD1. The CDR3 runs 13 residues. Germline V gene lookup returns CDR1 ENHRY and CDR2 SYGVKD. Trimming cost V 6 bases and J 5 bases; bases outside gene matches: 5. In DNA form, the CDR3 reads TGTGCCATCAGAGGACAGGGCTTGGAGACCCAGTACTTC. As protein: CAIRGQGLETQYF.

V and J are TRBV7-6 and TRBJ2-7, with TRBD1 identical over 8 bases. The CDR3 extends over 15 amino acids. In germline, CDR1 is SGHVS, CDR2 FNYEAQ. With V trimmed by 4 bases and J by 2 bases, 7 bases remained unmatched. Here the CDR3 reads CASSYRTGIPYEQYF. In DNA form, the CDR3 reads TGTGCCAGCAGCTACAGGACAGGGATACCCTACGAGCAGTACTTC.

The V gene is TRBV3-1 (or the pseudogene TRBV3-2), the J gene TRBJ2-7, with D possibly being TRBD1 (5 bases). Germline values: CDR1 LGHDT, CDR2 YNNKEL (reference sequence). CDR3 length: 14 amino acids. V was cut by 3 bases and J by 2 bases, with 11 bases left in between. The CDR3 DNA follows: TGTGCCAGCAGCCACGCAGGGCCAGCCTACGAGCAGTACTTC. It encodes CASSHAGPAYEQYF.

The chain uses TRBV27 and TRBJ2-1, with TRBD2 matching over 12 bases. The CDR3 loop spans 15 amino acids. Unmatched junction bases numbered 6, after V lost 2 bases and J lost 10 bases. Germline V gene lookup returns CDR1 MNHEY and CDR2 SMNVEV (reference sequence). The CDR3 reads CASSLETSGSREQFF. CDR3 sequence (DNA): TGTGCCAGCAGTTTAGAGACTAGCGGGAGCAGGGAGCAGTTCTTC.

The rearrangement uses TRBV6-5 and TRBJ1-6, with 8 positions matching TRBD1. Germline CDR1 reads MNHEY; CDR2 reads SVGAGI. V was pared by 6 bases and J by 10 bases, with 11 bases of the junction left unmatched. This CDR3 contains 15 residues. DNA of the CDR3: TGTGCCAGCAGAATACCGGGACAGGCGAGATCACCCCTCCACTTT. Residues: CASRIPGQARSPLHF.

This rearrangement joins TRBV6-2 or TRBV6-3 to TRBJ1-4, with TRBD1 matching 10 bases. CDR3 length: 15 amino acids. CDR1 and CDR2 from the germline V gene are MNHEY and SVGEGT. V dropped 5 bases and J dropped 4; count of bases not matched to a gene: 4. The CDR3 sequence is CASSLTGGLNEKLFF. In nucleotides, the CDR3 is TGTGCCAGCAGTCTGACAGGGGGCCTTAATGAAAAACTGTTTTTT.

The chain joins TRBV12-3 or TRBV12-4 to TRBJ1-1; D gene unclear. The CDR3 contains 13 residues. V lost 3 bases and J lost 1, with 6 bases in between. The CDR3 loop is CASSLQENTEAFF. Written as DNA, the CDR3 is TGTGCCAGCAGTTTGCAAGAGAACACTGAAGCTTTCTTT.

The chain carries TRBV6-4 and TRBJ1-2; D is perhaps TRBD1 (6 bases). Germline V lookup: CDR1 MRHNA, CDR2 SNTAGT. This CDR3 is 13 amino acids long. The V end lost 6 bases, the J end lost 1 base, and 9 bases lay between the germline ends. CDR3 sequence: CASRLDSNYGYTF. The CDR3 nucleotides are TGTGCCAGCAGATTGGACAGTAACTATGGCTACACCTTC.

This chain connects TRBV7-2 to TRBJ2-1; 10 nucleotides align to TRBD2. V trimming: 8 bases; J trimming: 7 bases; junction bases outside the gene matches: 8. Germline V gene sequence: CDR1 SGHTA, CDR2 FQGNSA. This CDR3 has 14 amino acids. The DNA of the CDR3 is TGTGCCAGCGAGCGGGGGGGCCCGTGGAATGAGCAGTTCTTC. Translating gives CASERGGPWNEQFF.

This chain joins TRBV30 and TRBJ1-1, with 8 bases identical to TRBD1. J was trimmed by 0 bases and V by 2 bases; bases with no gene match: 5. CDR1 and CDR2 (germline): GTSNPN, SVGIG (reference sequence). This CDR3 is 15 amino acids long. The DNA for the CDR3 is TGTGCCTGGAGTCATCGACAGGGGATGAACACTGAAGCTTTCTTT. As protein: CAWSHRQGMNTEAFF.